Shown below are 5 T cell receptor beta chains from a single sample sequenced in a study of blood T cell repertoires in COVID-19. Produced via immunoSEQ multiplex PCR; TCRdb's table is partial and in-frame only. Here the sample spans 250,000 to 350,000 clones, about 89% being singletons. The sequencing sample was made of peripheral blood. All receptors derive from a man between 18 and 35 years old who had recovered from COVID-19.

CDR3 sequence (DNA): TGTGCCAGCAGCCTTAGAGCGGGGGCAGATACGCAGTATTTT. Its translation: CASSLRAGADTQYF. The rearrangement links TRBV11-3 to TRBJ2-3; 8 bases line up with TRBD2. Losses at the gene ends were 5 bases for V and 4 bases for J; bases not matched to a gene: 5. The germline CDR1 and CDR2 sequences are SGHNT and YENEEA. There are 14 residues in the CDR3.

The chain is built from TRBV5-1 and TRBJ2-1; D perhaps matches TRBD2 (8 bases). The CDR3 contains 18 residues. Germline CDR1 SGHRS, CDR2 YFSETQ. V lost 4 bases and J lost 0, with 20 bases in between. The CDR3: CASSEGASGPLSYNEQFF. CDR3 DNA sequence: TGCGCCAGCAGCGAGGGGGCTAGCGGGCCTCTCTCCTACAATGAGCAGTTCTTC. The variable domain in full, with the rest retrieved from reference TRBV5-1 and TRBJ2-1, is KAGVTQTPRYLIKTRGQQVTLSCSPISGHRSVSWYQQTPGQGLQFLFEYFSETQRNKGNFPGRFSGRQFSNSRSEMNVSTLELGDSALYLCASSEGASGPLSYNEQFFGPGTRLTVL.

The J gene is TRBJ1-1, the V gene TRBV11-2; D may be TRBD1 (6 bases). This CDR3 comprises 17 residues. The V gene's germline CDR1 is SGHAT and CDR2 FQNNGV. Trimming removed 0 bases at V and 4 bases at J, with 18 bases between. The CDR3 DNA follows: TGTGCCAGCAGCTTAGAAAGATGGAAGCGAGGGGGCACTGAAGCTTTCTTT. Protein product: CASSLERWKRGGTEAFF.

The CDR3 sequence: CASSSGYNEQFF. In DNA form, the CDR3 reads TGTGCCAGCAGCTCAGGATACAATGAGCAGTTCTTC. The chain employs TRBV11-2 and TRBJ2-1, with no clear D. The CDR3 totals 12 residues. The ends were cut back, 4 bases at V and 4 bases at J, with 5 bases in the middle. CDR1 and CDR2 (germline): SGHAT, FQNNGV.

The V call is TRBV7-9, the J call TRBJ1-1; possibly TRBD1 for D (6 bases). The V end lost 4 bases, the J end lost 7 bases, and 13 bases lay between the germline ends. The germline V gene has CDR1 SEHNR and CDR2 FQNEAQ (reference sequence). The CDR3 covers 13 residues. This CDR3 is CASSSGQRYEAFF. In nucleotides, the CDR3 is TGTGCCAGCAGCTCAGGACAGCGCTATGAAGCTTTCTTT.